Below, one T cell receptor beta chain is given with its context. Patients who underwent sequencing had shown CD8+CD57+ cell expansion by flow cytometry. The entry originates in a study of CD8+CD57+ T cells in acquired aplastic anemia. The CDR3 covers 16 residues. Germline V gives CDR1 SGHTA, CDR2 FQGTGA. The ends lost 4 bases at V and 4 bases at J; junction bases unmatched: 8. According to the study, genomic DNA was the template for TCR beta VDJ and CDR3 profiling. TCRdb re-analysed the reads in MiXCR, keeping a single row per CDR3 protein. The sample includes about 200,000 distinct CDR3 sequences, roughly 53% of them seen just once.

V gene TRBV7-3 combines with J gene TRBJ2-3; TRBD1 matches at 10 bases. This sequence originates from a human donor with aplastic anemia. Sequences were obtained from sorted CD4+, CD8+, or CD8+CD57+ T cells (not recorded which) from PBMCs. CDR3 protein: CASSWVPGQGSDTQYF. DNA of the CDR3: TGTGCCAGCAGCTGGGTTCCGGGACAGGGGTCAGATACGCAGTATTTT.